Included here is one TCR beta chain sequence, with context. Using immunoSEQ multiplex PCR, the repertoire was profiled, and TCRdb retains in-frame clones only, with some absent. The sample lists tens of thousands of clones, roughly 84% occurring once. As to time point: pretreatment peripheral blood. Locally advanced or metastatic urothelial carcinoma was present in patients. Between 1 and 8 samples per patient were obtained, pretreatment and on-treatment. This entry comes from a study of PD-L1 blockade in urothelial cancer. Looking at the study overall: The patients first took atezolizumab around 2014, receiving 1,200 mg intravenously every 3 weeks.

Germline CDR1 and CDR2: SGHRS and YFSETQ. The J segment lost 2 bases and the V segment lost 4 bases, leaving 4 bases of the junction unmatched. This CDR3 is built from 14 residues. The V and J genes are TRBV5-1 and TRBJ1-2; 8 nucleotides match TRBD1. The sequenced sample was PBMCs, obtained around atezolizumab (anti-PD-L1) treatment. The receptor comes from a man aged 55 to 70 with urothelial cancer. Written as DNA, the CDR3 is TGCGCCAGCAGCGCGACAGGGGAGAACTATGGCTACACCTTC. It codes for CASSATGENYGYTF.